These T cell receptor beta chains were read from a single sample in a study of OX40 agonist ivuxolimab in advanced cancers. Clones were sequenced by immunoSEQ multiplex PCR, and TCRdb holds only the in-frame ones, with some missing. The data show 50,000 to 65,000 clones, with roughly 88% seen just once and around 5.1% held by the top ten. The input for sequencing was CD4+ or CD8+ T cells sorted from blood, taken in a trial of the OX40 agonist ivuxolimab. The receptors come from an adult with an advanced solid tumor such as melanoma, head and neck, liver or kidney cancer. The CDR3 runs from the conserved cysteine through the conserved F or W. The D gene is left open where the match is weak.

>TRBJ1-4|TRBV28|TRBD1
CASSLLGQLGPNEKLFF
TGTGCCAGCAGTTTACTGGGACAGCTAGGTCCTAATGAAAAACTGTTTTTT
>TRBJ2-3|TRBV5-1|TRBD2
CASSQPPGLAGGDTQYF
TGCGCCAGCAGCCAGCCACCGGGACTAGCGGGAGGGGATACGCAGTATTTT
>TRBJ1-4|TRBV5-5|.
CASSWGLGGNEKLFF
TGTGCCAGCAGCTGGGGGCTGGGGGGTAATGAAAAACTGTTTTTT
>TRBJ2-3|TRBV18|.
CASSRQRSTDTQYF
TGTGCCAGCTCTCGTCAGCGAAGCACAGATACGCAGTATTTT
>TRBJ2-7|TRBV5-4|TRBD1
CASSLEWTGDYEQYF
TGTGCCAGCAGCTTGGAATGGACAGGAGACTACGAGCAGTACTTC
>TRBJ2-5|TRBV7-9|.
CASSPSGYRETQYF
TGTGCCAGCAGCCCATCGGGCTATAGGGAGACCCAGTACTTC
>TRBJ1-5|TRBV5-1|.
CASSRGVGQPQHF
TGCGCCAGCAGTCGGGGCGTGGGTCAGCCCCAGCATTTT
>TRBJ1-1|TRBV18|.
CASSPAVVNTEAFF
TGTGCCAGCTCACCCGCCGTCGTGAACACTGAAGCTTTCTTT
>TRBJ1-1|TRBV27|.
CASSSQEGRMNTEAFF
TGTGCCAGCAGTTCCCAAGAGGGCAGAATGAACACTGAAGCTTTCTTT
>TRBJ2-7|TRBV15|.
CATSGRDTSFEQYF
TGTGCCACCAGCGGACGGGACACCTCTTTCGAGCAGTACTTC
>TRBJ1-3|TRBV29-1|TRBD1
CSVATGAGNTIYF
TGCAGCGTAGCGACAGGGGCTGGAAACACCATATATTTT
>TRBJ1-5|TRBV28|.
CASSFRDARNQPQHF
TGTGCCAGCAGTTTCCGGGACGCGCGCAATCAGCCCCAGCATTTT
>TRBJ1-5|TRBV7-9|.
CASSLVAGTLDQPQHF
TGTGCCAGCAGCTTAGTGGCCGGGACACTAGATCAGCCCCAGCATTTT
>TRBJ1-5|TRBV7-2|.
CASSQDGQGWQPQHF
TGTGCCAGCAGCCAAGACGGCCAGGGATGGCAGCCCCAGCATTTT
>TRBJ1-4|TRBV7-9|.
CASSPRGTNEKLFF
TGTGCCAGCAGCCCCAGGGGAACTAATGAAAAACTGTTTTTT
>TRBJ2-7|TRBV15|.
CATSREGAGTYEQYF
TGTGCCACCAGCAGGGAGGGGGCAGGGACCTACGAGCAGTACTTC